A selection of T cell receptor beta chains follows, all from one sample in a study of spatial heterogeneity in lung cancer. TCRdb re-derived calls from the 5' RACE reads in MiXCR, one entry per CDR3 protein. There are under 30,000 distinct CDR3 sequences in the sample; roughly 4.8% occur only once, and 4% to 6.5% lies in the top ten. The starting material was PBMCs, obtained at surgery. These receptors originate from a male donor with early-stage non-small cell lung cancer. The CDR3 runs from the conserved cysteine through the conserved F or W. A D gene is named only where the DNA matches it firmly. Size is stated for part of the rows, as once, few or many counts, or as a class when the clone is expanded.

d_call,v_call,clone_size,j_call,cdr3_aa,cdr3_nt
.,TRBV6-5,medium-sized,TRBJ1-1,CASRLRGINTEAFF,TGTGCCAGCAGGCTAAGGGGAATTAACACTGAAGCTTTCTTT
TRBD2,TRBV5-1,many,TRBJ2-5,CASSNDGGRAAETQYF,TGCGCCAGCAGCAATGACGGCGGGAGGGCCGCAGAGACCCAGTACTTC
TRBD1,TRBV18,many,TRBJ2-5,CASSPRTGGQETQYF,TGTGCCAGCTCACCACGGACAGGGGGTCAAGAGACCCAGTACTTC
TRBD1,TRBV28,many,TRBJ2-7,CASCQPGQHSEQYF,TGTGCCAGCTGCCAGCCGGGACAGCACTCCGAGCAGTACTTC
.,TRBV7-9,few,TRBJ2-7,CASSLSPYEQYF,TGTGCCAGCAGCTTATCCCCCTACGAGCAGTACTTC
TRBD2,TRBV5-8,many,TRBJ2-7,CASSLASGRARDSYEQYF,TGTGCCAGCAGCTTGGCTAGCGGGAGGGCCCGAGACTCCTACGAGCAGTACTTC
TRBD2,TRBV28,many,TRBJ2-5,CASRSGRETQYF,TGTGCCAGCAGGAGCGGGAGAGAGACCCAGTACTTC
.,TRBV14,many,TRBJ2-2,CASSLLLASGELFF,TGTGCCAGCAGCCTCTTGTTGGCGAGCGGGGAGCTGTTTTTT
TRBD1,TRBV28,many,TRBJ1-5,CASSLQDRVLNQPQHF,TGTGCCAGCAGTTTACAAGACAGGGTTCTAAATCAGCCCCAGCATTTT
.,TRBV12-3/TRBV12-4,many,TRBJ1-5,CASSFSRGNQPQHF,TGTGCCAGCAGTTTTTCGAGGGGCAATCAGCCCCAGCATTTT
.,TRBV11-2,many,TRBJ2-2,CASSFARDSELFF,TGTGCCAGCAGCTTCGCAAGGGACTCGGAGCTGTTTTTT
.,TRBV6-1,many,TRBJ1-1,CASSERAARVRAF,TGTGCCAGCAGTGAACGGGCGGCCAGGGTAAGGGCCTTT
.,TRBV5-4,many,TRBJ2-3,CASSKGGGRTDTQYF,TGTGCCAGCAGTAAGGGTGGGGGGCGAACAGATACGCAGTATTTT
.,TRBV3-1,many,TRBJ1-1,CASRSRGTEAFF,TGTGCCAGCAGGAGCAGGGGCACTGAAGCTTTCTTT
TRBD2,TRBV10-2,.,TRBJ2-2,CASEAGGPGELFF,TGCGCCAGCGAAGCGGGGGGGCCCGGGGAGCTGTTTTTT
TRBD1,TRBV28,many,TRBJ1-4,CASSPPDRDDEKLFF,TGTGCCAGCAGTCCCCCGGACAGGGATGATGAAAAACTGTTTTTT
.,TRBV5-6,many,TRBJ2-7,CASSSTGASYEQYF,TGTGCCAGCAGCTCTACCGGGGCTTCCTACGAGCAGTACTTC
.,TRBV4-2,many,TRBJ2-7,CASSQERAGNHEQYF,TGTGCCAGCAGCCAAGAAAGGGCAGGGAATCACGAGCAGTACTTC
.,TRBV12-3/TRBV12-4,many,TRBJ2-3,CASSSGWTQYF,TGTGCCAGCAGTTCGGGGTGGACGCAGTATTTT
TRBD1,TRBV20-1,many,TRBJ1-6,CSARQGIDSPLHF,TGCAGTGCAAGACAGGGAATCGATTCACCCCTCCACTTT
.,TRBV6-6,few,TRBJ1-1,CASSPTRTEAFF,TGTGCCAGCAGCCCGACCCGGACTGAAGCTTTCTTT
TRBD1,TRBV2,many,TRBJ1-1,CASHLQGVGTEAFF,TGTGCCAGCCACCTTCAGGGGGTGGGGACTGAAGCTTTCTTT
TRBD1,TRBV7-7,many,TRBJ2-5,CASSSGQGLAETQYF,TGTGCCAGCAGCTCGGGACAGGGGCTAGCAGAGACCCAGTACTTC
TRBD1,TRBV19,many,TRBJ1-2,CASSSQGENYGYTF,TGTGCCAGTAGTAGCCAGGGGGAGAACTATGGCTACACCTTC
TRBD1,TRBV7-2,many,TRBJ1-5,CASSPSSGTGGRGSNQPQHF,TGTGCCAGCAGCCCATCTTCAGGGACAGGGGGTCGTGGTAGCAATCAGCCCCAGCATTTT
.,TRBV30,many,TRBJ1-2,CAWSPGGYGYTF,TGTGCCTGGAGCCCCGGGGGCTATGGCTACACCTTC
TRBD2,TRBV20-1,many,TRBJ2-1,CSARVPSGGAYNEQFF,TGCAGTGCTAGAGTTCCTAGCGGGGGGGCTTACAATGAGCAGTTCTTC
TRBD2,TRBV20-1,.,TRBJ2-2,CSARLAGEGTGELFF,TGCAGTGCTAGACTAGCGGGAGAGGGAACCGGGGAGCTGTTTTTT
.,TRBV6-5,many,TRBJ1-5,CASSYTKRRAAQHF,TGTGCCAGCAGTTACACGAAAAGACGGGCAGCCCAGCATTTT
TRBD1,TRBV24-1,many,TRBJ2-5,CATSDPDRGRKETQYF,TGTGCCACCAGTGACCCGGACAGGGGGAGGAAGGAGACCCAGTACTTC
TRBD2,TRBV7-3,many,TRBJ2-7,CASSFGGGSYEQYF,TGTGCCAGCAGCTTTGGCGGGGGCTCCTACGAGCAGTACTTC
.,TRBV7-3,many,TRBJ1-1,CASSLGYNTEAFF,TGTGCCAGCAGCTTAGGGTATAACACTGAAGCTTTCTTT
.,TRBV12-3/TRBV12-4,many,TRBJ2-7,CASSLVLSGEQYF,TGTGCCAGCAGTTTAGTCCTTTCGGGTGAGCAGTACTTC
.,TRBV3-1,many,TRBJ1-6,CASSRRDANNSPLHF,TGTGCCAGCAGCCGTAGGGACGCTAATAATTCACCCCTCCACTTT
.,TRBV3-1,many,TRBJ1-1,CASSQGPGQAGGEAFF,TGTGCCAGCAGCCAAGGTCCAGGGCAGGCGGGGGGCGAAGCTTTCTTT
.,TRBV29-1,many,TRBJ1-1,CSVLTVNEAFF,TGCAGCGTATTAACCGTTAATGAAGCTTTCTTT
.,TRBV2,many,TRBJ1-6,CASSVTARDPFSYNSPLHF,TGTGCCAGCAGTGTCACCGCCAGGGACCCCTTCTCCTATAATTCACCCCTCCACTTT
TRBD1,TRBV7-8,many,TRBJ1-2,CASSLDQGAYGYTF,TGTGCCAGCAGCTTAGATCAGGGGGCCTATGGCTACACCTTC
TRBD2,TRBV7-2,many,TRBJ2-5,CASSLVVAGGRETQYF,TGTGCCAGCAGCTTAGTGGTGGCGGGGGGTAGAGAGACCCAGTACTTC
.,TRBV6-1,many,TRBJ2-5,CASSESGETQYF,TGTGCCAGCAGTGAATCCGGGGAGACCCAGTACTTC
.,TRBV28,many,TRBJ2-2,CASSLLSGASTGELFF,TGTGCCAGCAGTTTATTATCAGGGGCGAGTACCGGGGAGCTGTTTTTT
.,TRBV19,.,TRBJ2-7,CASSMGLTGTPHYEQYF,TGTGCCAGTAGTATGGGCCTAACCGGGACTCCACACTACGAGCAGTACTTC
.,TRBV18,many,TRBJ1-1,CASSPQGVPEAFF,TGTGCCAGCTCACCACAGGGGGTCCCTGAAGCTTTCTTT
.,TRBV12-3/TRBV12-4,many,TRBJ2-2,CASSFQVGANTGELFF,TGTGCCAGCAGTTTTCAAGTTGGAGCAAACACCGGGGAGCTGTTTTTT
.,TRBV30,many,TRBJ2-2,CAWRDTGGEVGELFF,TGTGCCTGGAGGGACACGGGTGGAGAAGTCGGGGAGCTGTTTTTT
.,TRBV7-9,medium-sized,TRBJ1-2,CAKQPVGGYGYTF,TGTGCTAAGCAGCCGGTCGGGGGGTATGGCTACACCTTC
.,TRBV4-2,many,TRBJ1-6,CASSQAPQGSGSPLHF,TGTGCCAGCAGCCAAGCACCACAGGGTTCGGGTTCACCCCTCCACTTT
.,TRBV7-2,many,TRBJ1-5,CASSPRGAGQPQHF,TGTGCCAGCAGCCCTCGGGGGGCGGGTCAGCCCCAGCATTTT
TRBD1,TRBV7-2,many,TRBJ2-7,CASSLDYGTGAEQYF,TGTGCCAGCAGCTTAGATTATGGGACAGGGGCCGAGCAGTACTTC
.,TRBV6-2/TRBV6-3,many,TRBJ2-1,CASSSRARENYNEQFF,TGTGCCAGCAGTTCTAGGGCCAGGGAAAACTACAATGAGCAGTTCTTC
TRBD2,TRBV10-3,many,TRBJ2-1,CAISLAGGNNEQFF,TGTGCCATCAGCTTAGCGGGAGGGAACAATGAGCAGTTCTTC